This TCR beta chain was documented in a study of blood T cell repertoires in COVID-19. For the study at large: Samples representing acute and convalescent COVID-19 were sourced from the United States, Italy and Spain.

Assay used: immunoSEQ multiplex PCR; TCRdb lists only in-frame clones, some missing. The profile covers under 300,000 clones, with about four fifths appearing a single time and 3% to 4% taken by the ten largest. V was trimmed by 3 bases and J by 4 bases, leaving 10 bases between them. CDR3 length equals 15 residues. The germline V gene encodes CDR1 MNHEY and CDR2 SMNVEV (reference sequence). The TCR was taken from a woman aged 18-29 years with acute or convalescent COVID-19. The rearrangement uses TRBV27 and TRBJ1-6; the D gene is possibly TRBD1 (6 bases). Material for sequencing was peripheral blood. Here the CDR3 reads CASSLSDSYNSPLHF. The DNA of the CDR3 is TGTGCCAGCAGTTTGTCGGACAGTTATAATTCACCCCTCCACTTT.